These T cell receptor beta chains were read from a single sample in a study of T-cell memory formation after mild COVID-19. TCRdb recomputed calls from the 5' RACE reads with MiXCR, one row per CDR3 protein. The data contain 400,000 to 500,000 distinct CDR3 sequences, less than 25% of them singletons. The sequenced sample was PBMCs or a T cell subset sorted from them (not recorded which). These receptors all stem from an adult woman who had mild COVID-19 (a few samples of this study predate the infection). Cell type and time point are not known. Each CDR3 is given with its conserved first and last residue. Each record gives: V gene, D gene, clone size, J gene, CDR3 protein, CDR3 DNA. A D gene is named only where the DNA matches it firmly. Size is stated for part of the rows, as once, few or many counts, or as a class when the clone is expanded.

>TRBV11-3|TRBD2|.|TRBJ2-7
CASSSLWSVAGGSYEQYF
TGTGCCAGCAGCTCTCTTTGGTCGGTAGCGGGAGGGTCCTACGAGCAGTACTTC
>TRBV6-2/TRBV6-3|.|few|TRBJ2-2
CASRQTGINTGELFF
TGTGCCAGCAGACAAACAGGGATTAACACCGGGGAGCTGTTTTTT
>TRBV3-1|.|.|TRBJ1-3
CASSQDLRQSSGNTIYF
TGTGCCAGCAGCCAAGATCTGCGGCAGTCCTCTGGAAACACCATATATTTT
>TRBV25-1|.|.|TRBJ2-1
CASSEAAGGWDEQFF
TGTGCCAGCAGTGAGGCGGCAGGGGGGTGGGATGAGCAGTTCTTC
>TRBV7-8|.|few|TRBJ1-1
CASSLTTPLAEAFF
TGTGCCAGCAGCTTAACCACCCCCCTCGCTGAAGCTTTCTTT
>TRBV4-3|.|few|TRBJ2-7
CASSHDPGHPYEQYF
TGCGCCAGCAGCCACGATCCGGGACACCCTTACGAGCAGTACTTC
>TRBV30|.|.|TRBJ1-1
CAWSLKRGNTEAFF
TGTGCCTGGAGTCTAAAGAGGGGAAACACTGAAGCTTTCTTT
>TRBV12-3/TRBV12-4|TRBD1|.|TRBJ1-2
CASRDGQGVNGYTF
TGTGCCAGCAGAGACGGACAGGGGGTAAATGGCTACACCTTC
>TRBV19|.|.|TRBJ2-1
CASTPALDSYNEQFF
TGTGCCAGTACCCCTGCGCTCGACTCCTACAATGAGCAGTTCTTC
>TRBV7-9|.|.|TRBJ2-1
CASSRGTASYNEQFF
TGTGCCAGCAGCCGGGGGACGGCCTCCTACAATGAGCAGTTCTTC
>TRBV7-9|TRBD2|.|TRBJ2-2
CASSLAGSNTGELFF
TGTGCCAGCAGCCTAGCGGGTTCGAACACCGGGGAGCTGTTTTTT
>TRBV7-9|.|few|TRBJ1-2
CASSLGRNIANYGYTF
TGTGCCAGCAGCTTAGGACGAAACATAGCTAACTATGGCTACACCTTC
>TRBV7-2|.|.|TRBJ1-2
CASSLVGLRRGNYGYTF
TGTGCCAGCAGCTTAGTCGGACTCCGGAGGGGTAACTATGGCTACACCTTC
>TRBV4-3|TRBD2|.|TRBJ2-3
CASSPGERGYTDTQYF
TGCGCCAGCAGCCCCGGGGAGCGGGGGTACACAGATACGCAGTATTTT
>TRBV9|TRBD1|.|TRBJ1-6
CASSGTTGDSYNSPLHF
TGTGCCAGCAGCGGGACAACAGGGGACTCCTATAATTCACCCCTCCACTTT
>TRBV6-2/TRBV6-3|TRBD2|few|TRBJ2-1
CASSRLAAYNEQFF
TGTGCCAGCAGCAGACTAGCGGCTTACAATGAGCAGTTCTTC
>TRBV20-1|.|once|TRBJ1-3
CSAPDGSSGNTIYF
TGCAGTGCACCGGACGGGAGCTCTGGAAACACCATATATTTT
>TRBV20-1|TRBD2|few|TRBJ2-7
CSARRLAGDPTYEQYF
TGCAGTGCTAGGCGACTAGCGGGGGACCCAACCTACGAGCAGTACTTC
>TRBV5-1|TRBD2|few|TRBJ2-6
CASSSLAGGSGANVLTF
TGCGCCAGCAGCTCCCTAGCGGGGGGCTCTGGGGCCAACGTCCTGACTTTC
>TRBV29-1|.|.|TRBJ2-1
CSVQAPDEQFF
TGCAGCGTCCAAGCCCCCGATGAGCAGTTCTTC
>TRBV30|TRBD2|.|TRBJ2-7
CAWNRLAAVEQYF
TGTGCCTGGAATCGGCTAGCGGCAGTTGAGCAGTACTTC
>TRBV5-1|.|.|TRBJ1-1
CASSLALDTEAFF
TGCGCCAGCAGCTTGGCCTTGGACACTGAAGCTTTCTTT
>TRBV12-3/TRBV12-4|TRBD2|few|TRBJ2-7
CASSTGLAGGPSYEQYF
TGTGCCAGCAGTACGGGACTAGCGGGAGGGCCATCCTACGAGCAGTACTTC
>TRBV7-2|.|.|TRBJ1-2
CASTIDQDLGYTF
TGTGCCAGCACCATAGACCAGGATCTTGGCTACACCTTC
>TRBV4-3|.|few|TRBJ1-1
CASSQEQDPRFKAFF
TGCGCCAGCAGCCAAGAACAGGATCCGAGGTTTAAAGCTTTCTTT
>TRBV5-1|TRBD1|few|TRBJ2-2
CASSETGGSAGELFF
TGCGCCAGCAGCGAGACAGGGGGCAGTGCCGGGGAGCTGTTTTTT
>TRBV20-1|.|once|TRBJ2-2
CSARGGRATGELFF
TGCAGTGCTAGAGGGGGCAGAGCCACCGGGGAGCTGTTTTTT
>TRBV20-1|TRBD2|.|TRBJ2-3
CSASRPGGSSTDTQYF
TGCAGTGCTAGCAGGCCGGGAGGGTCTAGCACAGATACGCAGTATTTT
>TRBV7-9|TRBD1|.|TRBJ2-1
CASSFGTVSYNEQFF
TGTGCCAGCAGCTTCGGGACAGTTTCCTACAATGAGCAGTTCTTC
>TRBV7-2|.|many|TRBJ1-5
CASSSSLSLYSNQPQHF
TGTGCCAGCAGCTCATCCTTAAGTCTTTATAGCAATCAGCCCCAGCATTTT
>TRBV29-1|.|.|TRBJ2-7
CSVGSSEQYF
TGCAGCGTTGGAAGTTCCGAGCAGTACTTC
>TRBV5-6|TRBD1|.|TRBJ2-3
CASSLTTGGGHF
TGTGCCAGCAGCCTGACGACAGGGGGGGGCCATTTT
>TRBV6-5|.|once|TRBJ1-2
CASSYSGPNGYTF
TGTGCCAGCAGTTACAGCGGTCCGAATGGCTACACCTTC
>TRBV7-7|TRBD2|.|TRBJ2-1
CASSSPASGSYNEQFF
TGTGCCAGCAGTTCCCCGGCTAGCGGCTCCTACAATGAGCAGTTCTTC
>TRBV6-1|.|.|TRBJ2-1
CASRPNQEQFF
TGTGCCTCGAGACCGAACCAGGAGCAGTTCTTC